This T cell receptor beta chain was identified in a study of post-analysis software for immune sequencing data. Study summary: Progressive-relapsing, secondary progressive and relapsing-remitting multiple sclerosis were among the disease courses included. Study-wide findings and caveats: TRBV segments more frequent in patients than in controls numbered roughly 5 and included TRBV5-6, TRBV5-1 and TRBV20-1. Pronounced co-clustering by F measure was evident among identically batched samples. For normalized Chao1 diversity, multiple sclerosis patients scored significantly lower than controls did.

Details on this clonotype: Its antigen is not identified. The junction and the germline gene differ at one end; a read error may be behind it.

The CDR3 extends over 15 amino acids. Tagging with unique molecular identifiers was a feature of the TCR beta cDNA libraries. The T cell input of about 0.85 to 10 million gave about half a million cDNA molecules. A single record per CDR3 protein comes from TCRdb applying MiXCR to the PCR reads. The table shows about 540,000 distinct CDR3 sequences, with about a third occurring only once. The sequence derives from a girl younger than 18 with multiple sclerosis. Material for sequencing was blood. V gene TRBV12-3 or TRBV12-4 combines with J gene TRBJ2-7, with 8 positions matching TRBD1. The CDR3 DNA follows: TGTGCCGGCAGTTCCGGACAGGGAATACCCTACGAGCAGTACTTC. Its protein product is CAGSSGQGIPYEQYF.